The 29 T cell receptor beta chains below come from one sample, sequenced in a study of early T cells in non-severe SARS-CoV-2 infection. TCRdb itself ran the 5' RACE reads through MiXCR, one entry per CDR3 protein. Of 42,000 or so distinct CDR3 sequences listed, roughly 10% are singletons. Sequencing input: whole blood. The receptors derive from an adult who was a healthcare worker with PCR-confirmed SARS-CoV-2 infection or an uninfected control (not recorded which).

The rearrangement links TRBV7-2 to TRBJ1-1, with TRBD1 matching over 8 bases. Germline V lookup: CDR1 SGHTA, CDR2 FQGNSA. This CDR3 comprises 13 residues. Germline trimming cut 6 bases from V and 6 bases from J; bases unmatched to any gene: 6. Here the CDR3 reads CASRLTGGSEAFF. In DNA, the CDR3 is TGTGCCAGCAGACTAACAGGGGGGTCTGAAGCTTTCTTT.

This clonotype was picked up a small number of times. The chain combines TRBV6-4 with TRBJ2-2; a weak D match, TRBD1 (6 bases). Per germline, CDR1 MRHNA and CDR2 SNTAGT. The CDR3 contains 14 residues. V lost 8 bases and J lost 1, with 11 bases in between. The chain's CDR3 is CASSPGQNTGELFF. The CDR3 nucleotides read TGTGCCAGCTCTCCGGGACAGAACACCGGGGAGCTGTTTTTT.

This clonotype was detected many times. This chain connects TRBV28 to TRBJ2-7; D might be TRBD2 (6 bases). The CDR3 loop spans 15 amino acids. Looked up from germline, CDR1 is MDHEN and CDR2 is SYDVKM. Trimming shortened V by 4 bases and J by 2 bases, and 15 bases separated the two germline ends. The CDR3 DNA is TGTGCCAGCAGTTCCAAATGGACGGGAGCCTACGAGCAGTACTTC. Its translation: CASSSKWTGAYEQYF.

This clonotype showed up many times. The rearrangement uses TRBV7-2 and TRBJ2-1; 7 bases match TRBD1. The V gene end was trimmed by 0 bases and the J gene end by 7 bases; junction bases not matched to a gene: 3. This CDR3 is built from 14 residues. The germline CDR1 and CDR2 sequences are SGHTA and FQGNSA. The CDR3 region is CASSLAGQLNEQFF. CDR3 DNA sequence: TGTGCCAGCAGCTTAGCGGGACAGCTAAATGAGCAGTTCTTC.

This clonotype was recorded a few times. CDR3 sequence reads: CASSVVGQNTGELFF. The CDR3 nucleotides read TGTGCCAGCAGCGTAGTGGGGCAGAACACCGGGGAGCTGTTTTTT. The V and J genes are TRBV9 and TRBJ2-2; TRBD1 might be the D (5 bases). Germline CDR1 SGDLS, CDR2 YYNGEE. The germline V and J ends were trimmed by 0 bases and 1 base, with 7 bases remaining between them. This CDR3 has 15 amino acids.

In its sample, this clonotype was seen many times. The chain joins TRBV6-2 or TRBV6-3 to TRBJ2-1; 10 bases line up with TRBD1. This CDR3 has 15 residues. Germline values: CDR1 MNHEY, CDR2 SVGEGT. Trimming cost V 2 bases and J 8 bases; bases outside gene matches: 6. The CDR3 sequence is CASSYGTGVKDEQFF. The CDR3 bases are TGTGCCAGCAGTTACGGGACAGGGGTTAAGGATGAGCAGTTCTTC.

The chain combines TRBV7-3 with TRBJ2-3; a weak D match, TRBD1 (6 bases). V was clipped by 2 bases and J by 2 bases, with 11 bases between them. The germline gives CDR1 SGHTA, CDR2 FQGTGA. This CDR3 contains 15 residues. CDR3 sequence: CASSLRGGYTDTQYF. In DNA, the CDR3 is TGTGCCAGCAGCTTACGAGGGGGTTACACAGATACGCAGTATTTT. The whole variable domain, remainder taken from reference TRBV7-3 and TRBJ2-3, is GAGVSQTPSNKVTEKGKYVELRCDPISGHTALYWYRQSLGQGPEFLIYFQGTGAADDSGLPNDRFFAVRPEGSVSTLKIQRTERGDSAVYLCASSLRGGYTDTQYFGPGTRLTVL.

This clonotype was observed a few times. The CDR3 nucleotides are TGCGCCACATGGGCCGGGGAGCTGTTTTTT. Protein: CATWAGELFF. The chain combines TRBV4-1 with TRBJ2-2; D not resolved. Looked up from germline, CDR1 is MGHRA and CDR2 is YSYEKL. This CDR3 comprises 10 residues. With 10 bases removed from V and 6 bases from J, the gap between germline ends came to 6 bases.

This clonotype occurred many times. The rearrangement joins TRBV19 to TRBJ2-4, with TRBD1 matching 9 bases. V was clipped by 5 bases and J by 7 bases; unmatched bases: 6. Germline CDR1 LNHDA, CDR2 SQIVND (reference sequence). This CDR3 spans 14 amino acids. CDR3 bases: TGTGCCAGTAGTCCCCGGGACAGGGTGAACATTCAGTACTTC. Translation gives CASSPRDRVNIQYF.

This clonotype was recorded many times. The CDR3 sequence is CASRGESLAETYEQYF. The CDR3 coding sequence is TGTGCCAGCAGGGGTGAGTCCCTAGCGGAGACATACGAGCAGTACTTC. The genes are TRBV28 and TRBJ2-7; 7 bases are shared with TRBD2. Losses at the gene ends were 6 bases for V and 4 bases for J; bases not matched to a gene: 15. The CDR3 length is 16 residues. CDR1 is MDHEN and CDR2 is SYDVKM in the germline V gene.

This clonotype was observed at least ten times. The chain couples TRBV9 to TRBJ2-3; the D gene could be TRBD1 or TRBD2 (5 bases each). Trimming took 5 bases from V and 6 from J, leaving 13 bases between them. The CDR3 extends over 13 amino acids. Germline CDR1 SGDLS, CDR2 YYNGEE. The CDR3 DNA reads TGTGCCAGCAGTATCGACGGGGCCGATACGCAGTATTTT. Translated, it gives CASSIDGADTQYF. Looking up the rest from reference TRBV9 and TRBJ2-3 gives the full variable domain: DSGVTQTPKHLITATGQRVTLRCSPRSGDLSVYWYQQSLDQGLQFLIQYYNGEERAKGNILERFSAQQFPDLHSELNLSSLELGDSALYFCASSIDGADTQYFGPGTRLTVL.

This clonotype was detected ten times or more. The chain carries TRBV20-1 and TRBJ2-3; D is undetermined. CDR3 length equals 14 residues. V was pared by 3 bases and J by 0 bases, with 10 bases between. Germline V gene lookup returns CDR1 DFQATT and CDR2 SNEGSKA (reference sequence). CDR3 loop: CSARIMDSTDTQYF. The CDR3 DNA reads TGCAGTGCTAGGATAATGGATAGCACAGATACGCAGTATTTT.

The chain employs TRBV25-1 and TRBJ1-2; D is unresolved. CDR1 MGHDK and CDR2 SYGVNS come from the germline V gene. The CDR3 sequence is 14 residues long. Trimming took off 3 bases at V and 6 bases at J, with 14 bases between the two ends. The CDR3 bases are TGTGCCAGCAGTGAGAGTCAGTTAAACAATGGCTACACCTTC. This encodes CASSESQLNNGYTF.

This clonotype was counted between two and nine times. V is TRBV27 and J is TRBJ2-2; D uncertain. With 5 bases removed from V and 5 bases from J, the gap between germline ends came to 15 bases. Germline V gene lookup returns CDR1 MNHEY and CDR2 SMNVEV (reference sequence). The CDR3 spans 15 residues. This CDR3 reads CASSPFTGRTGELFF. CDR3 coding DNA: TGTGCCAGCAGTCCCTTCACTGGTAGGACCGGGGAGCTGTTTTTT.

Ten or more counts support this clonotype. This chain uses TRBV12-3 or TRBV12-4 with TRBJ1-5, with D tentatively TRBD1 (6 bases). V lost 3 bases and J 3 bases, leaving 15 bases between the germline ends. The CDR3 runs 16 residues. CDR3 coding DNA: TGTGCCAGCAGTTTGGGGGCGGGAACCAACAATCAGCCCCAGCATTTT. Amino acid sequence: CASSLGAGTNNQPQHF.

This clonotype has at least ten counts. The chain recombines TRBV5-1 with TRBJ2-5, with a possible D match to TRBD2 (6 bases). Germline V gene sequence: CDR1 SGHRS, CDR2 YFSETQ. V lost 4 bases to trimming and J lost 1 base, with 17 bases between them. The CDR3 sequence is 16 residues long. The CDR3 sequence: CASSQEPRGRQETQYF. The CDR3 nucleotides read TGCGCCAGCAGCCAGGAACCGCGGGGACGCCAAGAGACCCAGTACTTC.

This clonotype has at least ten counts. This rearrangement joins TRBV9 to TRBJ2-1; TRBD2 might be the D (6 bases). V lost 1 base to trimming and J lost 10 bases, with 18 bases between them. Looked up from germline, CDR1 is SGDLS and CDR2 is YYNGEE. The CDR3 runs to 15 residues. DNA for the CDR3: TGTGCCAGCAGCGTACTAGCGACCGACACAACGGAGCAGTTCTTC. This translates into CASSVLATDTTEQFF.

In this sample, this clonotype turned up many times. This chain links TRBV4-3 with TRBJ2-7, with 8 bases aligning to TRBD1. Germline V gives CDR1 LGHNA, CDR2 YSLEER. The V and J ends lost 4 bases and 3 bases, in that order; junction bases with no gene match: 8. The CDR3 has 15 amino acids. CDR3 protein: CASSLPGQVHYEQYF. In DNA, the CDR3 is TGCGCCAGCAGCCTACCGGGACAGGTCCACTACGAGCAGTACTTC.

By share of the sample, this clonotype is medium-sized. The gene calls are TRBV5-1 and TRBJ2-7; D unclear. The germline V gene has CDR1 SGHRS and CDR2 YFSETQ. The V end lost 0 bases, the J end lost 5 bases, and 18 bases lay between the germline ends. This CDR3 has 16 residues. The CDR3 DNA is TGCGCCAGCAGCTTGGATAGTAACCCATTAGGGAACGAGCAGTACTTC. It codes for CASSLDSNPLGNEQYF.

This clonotype occurred once. J is TRBJ2-2 and V is TRBV20-1; D is undetermined. The CDR3 runs to 13 residues. V was clipped by 1 base and J by 4 bases, with 7 bases between them. The germline V gene encodes CDR1 DFQATT and CDR2 SNEGSKA (reference sequence). In DNA, the CDR3 is TGCAGTGCTAGAGGTCGACTCACCGGGGAGCTGTTTTTT. Translated: CSARGRLTGELFF.

This clonotype occurred many times. The chain combines TRBV20-1 with TRBJ2-1, with D unclear. Trimming left V 3 bases short and J 2 bases short, with 8 bases between. The germline V gene encodes CDR1 DFQATT and CDR2 SNEGSKA (reference sequence). The CDR3 loop spans 13 amino acids. The CDR3 sequence: CSARGRAYNEQFF. Written as DNA, the CDR3 is TGCAGTGCTAGGGGCCGGGCCTACAATGAGCAGTTCTTC.

At least ten counts were recorded for this clonotype. V is TRBV12-3 or TRBV12-4 and J is TRBJ1-2; D is perhaps TRBD1 (5 bases). This CDR3 contains 12 residues. Trimming removed 6 bases at V and 9 bases at J, with 14 bases between. The CDR3 DNA is TGTGCCAGCAGCCCTACGGGGGTTCGCTACACCTTC. Its protein product is CASSPTGVRYTF.

The chain links TRBV10-3 to TRBJ1-2, with D maybe TRBD1 (5 bases). CDR1 and CDR2 (germline): ENHRY, SYGVKD. V lost 9 bases and J lost 4, with 15 bases in between. The CDR3 extends over 13 amino acids. DNA for the CDR3: TGTGCCATGGCGGGGGGTTTAGGCTATGGCTACACCTTC. This sequence encodes CAMAGGLGYGYTF.

This chain uses TRBV9 with TRBJ2-2; 7 positions match TRBD1. Looked up from germline, CDR1 is SGDLS and CDR2 is YYNGEE. This CDR3 has 15 residues. Trimming cost V 7 bases and J 1 base; bases outside gene matches: 7. CDR3 residues: CASYAGTVNTGELFF. The CDR3 nucleotides read TGTGCCAGCTATGCCGGGACAGTGAACACCGGGGAGCTGTTTTTT. The full variable domain, with the rest looked up from reference TRBV9 and TRBJ2-2, is DSGVTQTPKHLITATGQRVTLRCSPRSGDLSVYWYQQSLDQGLQFLIQYYNGEERAKGNILERFSAQQFPDLHSELNLSSLELGDSALYFCASYAGTVNTGELFFGEGSRLTVL.

The chain recombines TRBV10-3 with TRBJ2-3, with D possibly TRBD2 on 6 matching bases. The CDR3 loop spans 15 amino acids. Germline values: CDR1 ENHRY, CDR2 SYGVKD. V shed 5 bases and J shed 4 bases, with 16 bases lying between them. The CDR3 DNA is TGTGCCATCAGTCTCGCCGGGGGAAAAGCAGATACGCAGTATTTT. Translating gives CAISLAGGKADTQYF.

This clonotype was picked up many times. The V call is TRBV28, the J call TRBJ2-1; D possibly corresponds to TRBD1 (6 bases). Looked up from germline, CDR1 is MDHEN and CDR2 is SYDVKM. V dropped 5 bases and J dropped 8 bases, with 19 bases sitting between them. The CDR3 has 15 amino acids. The CDR3 DNA reads as TGTGCCAGCAGTCCCTCCGACAGGCCCCAGCATGAGCAGTTCTTC. Protein sequence: CASSPSDRPQHEQFF.

Only a few counts were recorded for this clonotype. The rearrangement joins TRBV5-6 to TRBJ2-2; D gene uncertain. The CDR3 contains 15 residues. V was pared by 4 bases and J by 6 bases, with 16 bases between. CDR1 SGHDT and CDR2 YYEEEE come from the germline V gene. CDR3: CASSQPPAGAGELFF. The CDR3 nucleotides read TGTGCCAGCAGCCAACCCCCGGCCGGAGCCGGGGAGCTGTTTTTT. The variable domain in full, with the rest retrieved from reference TRBV5-6 and TRBJ2-2, is DAGVTQSPTHLIKTRGQQVTLRCSPKSGHDTVSWYQQALGQGPQFIFQYYEEEERQRGNFPDRFSGHQFPNYSSELNVNALLLGDSALYLCASSQPPAGAGELFFGEGSRLTVL.

This clonotype was detected ten times or more. The chain carries TRBV21-1 and TRBJ2-7. TRBV21-1 has pseudogene status. This CDR3 comprises 14 residues. For the CDR3, the DNA is TGTGCCAGCAGCAAACCGACCAACATCTACGAGCAGTACTTC. This codes for CASSKPTNIYEQYF.

The chain uses TRBV29-1 and TRBJ1-1; the D gene is possibly TRBD1 (5 bases). The V and J ends lost 8 bases and 4 bases respectively, with 20 bases between them. The CDR3 is 14 amino acids. Germline CDR1 SQVTM, CDR2 ANQGSEA. CDR3 nucleotides: TGCAGCTTTTGGTCCCGGGGCGCTGCCACTGAAGCTTTCTTT. Protein sequence: CSFWSRGAATEAFF.